The text below deals with one T cell receptor (beta chain). The junction departs from the called germline gene at one end, perhaps through a read error. The sample is drawn from a study of T cell changes during pregnancy in multiple sclerosis. Assay: immunoSEQ multiplex PCR; the TCRdb copy retains only in-frame clones and omits some. The table has 35,000 to 45,000 clones, 92% seen once; the top ten hold 10% to 15%. Germline CDR1 SGHDN, CDR2 FVKESK. This CDR3 has 15 residues. This TCR derives from a female donor with multiple sclerosis, enrolled in a pregnancy study. V usage is TRBV14 and J usage is TRBJ1-4; 7 nucleotides line up with TRBD1. The source was CD8+ T cells from peripheral blood mononuclear cells, collected in the first trimester of pregnancy. CDR3 nucleotides: TGTGCCAGCAGCCCCCGGGACAGACAACATGAACAACTGTTTTTT. Protein product: CASSPRDRQHEQLFF.